The subject of this entry is one TCR beta chain. This receptor's antigen is unknown. No base quality information exists; no much larger clone differs at one position. The collaborating institutions used their own protocols to collect whole blood in K2EDTA tubes. For TCRbeta analysis, collaborator samples were shipped as frozen whole blood, as isolated PBMCs, or as DNA extracted from either sample type. The immunoSEQ Assay, a bias-controlled multiplex PCR, was used to amplify TCRbeta CDR3 regions from genomic DNA. In the authors' own workflow: The number of nucleated cells in each sample was estimated by amplification of reference gene primers within the assay. To quantify the absolute abundance of each unique TCRbeta CDR3 rearrangement, sequence reads were collapsed and filtered. For each sample, productive Simpson clonality was calculated by taking the square root of Simpson's diversity index across productive rearrangements. Imported from immuneACCESS, the table was reduced by TCRdb to in-frame sequences with V and J called. These copies leave out some clones; in studies compared against another copy, an unresolved V gene accounts for under half, and the cause of the remainder is not known. Clone size and the V and J calls come from that table; the DNA yielded D and trimming. Counted in this sample were some 180,000 clones; around nine tenths of them appeared once. The ten largest clonotypes hold approximately 6.7% of the sample.

In the germline V gene (reference sequence), CDR1 corresponds to LNHNV and CDR2 to YYDKDF. V and J are truncated by 0 bases and 6 bases respectively, leaving an intervening sequence of 8 bases. The CDR3 runs 14 amino acids, cysteine and phenylalanine included. Of the read, only the CDR3 DNA is kept; its 42 bases are in frame from base 1. The source of the sample is a study of blood T cell repertoires in COVID-19 (dated by TCRdb to between 2020 and 2021). Background for the entire study: Samples covering the acute and convalescent phases of COVID-19 were provided by collaborators in the United States, Italy and Spain. The material from the prospective study consisted of cDNA or gDNA derived from T cells, B-cell-depleted T cells, or PBMCs. Subjects who had been exposed to COVID-19, were actively infected with it, or had recovered from it provided the deeply sampled blood TCRbeta repertoires that made up the dataset. A freely available public database, intended as a resource for researchers studying the immune response to SARS-CoV-2, is where the repertoires were released. The samples were drawn from the first 160 participants of the ongoing ImmuneRACE study and from 950 to 1,500 subjects provided by 6 global collaborators. Sample metadata almost always included a de-identified subject ID, COVID-19 status, age in years and sex. Where available, HLA class I and class II types were obtained from metadata supplied by the sample provider rather than from assay-based typing.

Here is what the overall study found, with its caveats: How much clinical and demographic metadata was included differed by source and by participant, and the metadata was provided uncurated.

Sequenced: peripheral blood. This sequence was found in a man aged 40-55 years with acute or convalescent COVID-19. The chain is assembled from TRBV15 and TRBJ2-2; 5 matching bases give a weak D call of TRBD2. For the CDR3, the sequence is CATSRELGPGELFF. The nucleotide sequence is given as TGTGCCACCAGCAGAGAACTAGGCCCCGGGGAGCTGTTTTTT.